The T cell receptor beta chain under discussion was sequenced for a study of T cell responses to AZD1222 COVID-19 vaccine. General observations from the study: There were vaccine-associated CD4 TCRs across spike, dominant at 160-218 and 743-854.

The CDR3 consists of 13 residues. CDR1 is MNHEY and CDR2 is SVGAGI in the germline V gene. The germline V and J ends were trimmed by 0 bases and 6 bases, with 8 bases remaining between them. In regard to this clone: Its antigen is undetermined.

Profiled with immunoSEQ multiplex PCR; TCRdb holds only in-frame clones, not every one. The sample consists of 120,000 to 150,000 clones, 75% to 95% of them appearing once. The clonotype was recovered from an adult in good health. The chain has TRBV6-5 and TRBJ1-1; D is uncertain. The starting material was peripheral blood, obtained on day 0 of MenACWY control vaccination. The CDR3 loop reads CASSYSLGAEAFF. The CDR3 DNA follows: TGTGCCAGCAGTTACTCACTCGGAGCTGAAGCTTTCTTT.